These 32 T cell receptor beta chains were all obtained from the same sample, sequenced in a study of blood T cells in healthy people across ages. A second about 6 to 12 cycle PCR used barcoded and J-beta primers. MiXCR, run by TCRdb on the 5' RACE reads, gives a single entry per CDR3 protein. The sample has approximately 760,000 distinct CDR3 sequences, around 25% seen once. These same records also appear under a second study, on T cells of mothers and their children.

The sequenced material came from blood. The receptor set was obtained from a boy aged 5-17 years in good health.

This clonotype has a handful of counts. V is TRBV28 and J is TRBJ1-1, with no clear D. The CDR3 runs 10 residues. V was cut by 3 bases and J by 4 bases, with 0 bases left in between. The V gene's germline CDR1 is MDHEN and CDR2 SYDVKM. Here the CDR3 reads CASSFTEAFF. DNA of the CDR3: TGTGCCAGCAGTTTCACTGAAGCTTTCTTT.

J is TRBJ2-1 and V is TRBV6-1, with 9 bases aligning to TRBD2. The length of the CDR3 is 15 residues. Looked up from germline, CDR1 is MNHNS and CDR2 is SASEGT. V lost 3 bases and J lost 5; bases outside the gene matches: 5. CDR3 DNA: TGTGCCAGCAGTGAGGAGGCGGGAGGGCACAATGAGCAGTTCTTC. Its protein product is CASSEEAGGHNEQFF.

V is TRBV13 and J is TRBJ1-2; 8 bases map to TRBD1. J gave up 0 bases and V 5 bases, and 8 bases lay outside the gene matches. Germline CDR1 reads PRHDT; CDR2 reads FYEKMQ (reference sequence). The CDR3 is made up of 16 amino acids. The chain's CDR3 is CASSPGTGQTNYGYTF. CDR3 nucleotide sequence: TGTGCCAGCAGCCCCGGGACAGGACAGACTAACTATGGCTACACCTTC.

A note on this clonotype: At one end the junction does not follow the germline gene, possibly because of a read error. The V and J genes are TRBV29-1 and TRBJ1-2; TRBD1 might be the D (5 bases). CDR1 is SQVTM and CDR2 is ANQGSEA in the germline V gene. CDR3 length: 12 residues. DNA for the CDR3: TGTAGCGTTCGGGACCGATACTATGGCTACACCTTC. It encodes CSVRDRYYGYTF.

Only a few counts were recorded for this clonotype. The chain links TRBV6-1 to TRBJ1-5; no firm D call. Germline V gives CDR1 MNHNS, CDR2 SASEGT. The CDR3 runs to 15 residues. Trimming took off 1 base at V and 2 bases at J, with 9 bases between the two ends. CDR3 protein: CASSEGVSGNQPQHF. Here the CDR3 DNA reads TGTGCCAGCAGTGAAGGGGTTTCTGGCAATCAGCCCCAGCATTTT.

The chain recombines TRBV12-3 or TRBV12-4 with TRBJ2-5; D is possibly TRBD2 (6 bases). CDR3 length: 12 amino acids. With 7 bases removed from V and 5 bases from J, the gap between germline ends came to 11 bases. CDR3 sequence reads: CASTKGGETQYF. Here the CDR3 DNA reads TGTGCCAGCACCAAAGGAGGGGAGACCCAGTACTTC.

This chain joins TRBV4-1 and TRBJ2-3, with D possibly being TRBD2 (8 bases). Germline CDR1 MGHRA, CDR2 YSYEKL. CDR3 length: 14 amino acids. With 10 bases removed from V and 6 bases from J, the gap between germline ends came to 20 bases. The CDR3 spells CATRGGGRRDTQYF. Written as DNA, the CDR3 is TGCGCCACCAGGGGGGGCGGGAGGAGGGATACGCAGTATTTT.

The V gene is TRBV18, the J gene TRBJ2-2; weak D call: TRBD2 (5 bases). Trimming left V 0 bases short and J 5 bases short, with 13 bases between. Germline V gene sequence: CDR1 KGHSH, CDR2 LQKENI. CDR3 length: 16 residues. The CDR3 DNA reads as TGTGCCAGCTCACCACCATCCGGGGAACTGACCGGGGAGCTGTTTTTT. Translated: CASSPPSGELTGELFF.

The V and J genes are TRBV29-1 and TRBJ2-7; D ambiguous. This CDR3 is built from 13 residues. Germline-derived CDR1 and CDR2 are SQVTM and ANQGSEA. Trimming shortened V by 3 bases and J by 1 base, and 10 bases separated the two germline ends. The CDR3 spells CSVEPQGSYEQYF. The DNA for the CDR3 is TGCAGCGTTGAGCCCCAAGGGTCCTACGAGCAGTACTTC.

In this sample, this clonotype turned up a few times. The CDR3 sequence is CASSDLLVVGTDTQYF. As DNA, the CDR3 is TGTGCCAGCAGCGATCTACTAGTGGTGGGCACAGATACGCAGTATTTT. J is TRBJ2-3 and V is TRBV9; D is perhaps TRBD2 (5 bases). CDR3 size: 16 residues. Trimming stripped 3 bases from V and 1 base from J, with 15 bases between. Germline assignment: CDR1 SGDLS and CDR2 YYNGEE.

This clonotype was detected only a few times. The V and J genes are TRBV7-2 and TRBJ2-5; TRBD1 aligns across 7 bases. The CDR3 is 15 amino acids. V lost 5 bases to trimming and J lost 0 bases; unmatched junction nucleotides: 6. Germline lookup yields CDR1 SGHTA and CDR2 FQGNSA. CDR3 nucleotides: TGTGCCAGCAGCAAACCGACAGGGAACCAAGAGACCCAGTACTTC. Its translation is CASSKPTGNQETQYF.

The CDR3, as DNA: TGCGCCAGCAGCGCCCAAACAGGGGGCGAAGCTTTCTTT. Translated, it gives CASSAQTGGEAFF. V is TRBV4-3 and J is TRBJ1-1, with TRBD1 identical over 9 bases. The CDR3 covers 13 residues. The junction had 6 bases not matched to a gene; V was cut back by 5 bases and J by 8 bases. Germline CDR1 and CDR2: LGHNA and YSLEER.

This sequence joins TRBV21-1 and TRBJ1-2; no check of the table's D call, TRBD1, against the DNA was made. TRBV21-1 is described as a pseudogene. There are 17 residues in the CDR3. CDR3 DNA: TGTGCCAGCAGCCCCCGCGCAGGGCGCTACCTTAACTATGGCTACACCTTC. This encodes CASSPRAGRYLNYGYTF.

This clonotype has only a few counts. This chain joins TRBV12-3 or TRBV12-4 and TRBJ1-1, with TRBD1 matching 9 bases. V shed 2 bases, J shed 6 bases, and the junction held 7 bases outside the gene matches. The CDR3 sequence is 15 residues long. For the CDR3, the DNA is TGTGCCAGCAGTTTAACCCCCGGGACAGGGTCTGAAGCTTTCTTT. It is translated as CASSLTPGTGSEAFF.

A few counts support this clonotype. This chain joins TRBV7-3 and TRBJ2-7; possible D gene TRBD1, 6 bases. Germline V CDR1 and CDR2: SGHTA, FQGTGA. There are 15 residues in the CDR3. V was clipped by 3 bases and J by 2 bases, with 14 bases between them. The CDR3 region is CASSFTLGQPYEQYF. DNA of the CDR3: TGTGCCAGCAGCTTTACCCTAGGACAGCCCTACGAGCAGTACTTC.

This clonotype was seen more than once but under ten times. The gene calls are TRBV27 and TRBJ2-7; weak D call: TRBD2 (6 bases). Trimming left V 1 base short and J 3 bases short, with 10 bases between. Germline CDR1 reads MNHEY; CDR2 reads SMNVEV (reference sequence). The CDR3 covers 14 residues. The CDR3 coding sequence is TGTGCCAGCAGTTTATGGCTGGGGGGCTACGAGCAGTACTTC. It yields the protein CASSLWLGGYEQYF.

This chain uses TRBV27 with TRBJ2-7, with D possibly TRBD2 on 5 matching bases. The CDR3 runs 15 residues. Trimming left V 3 bases short and J 3 bases short, with 15 bases between. Per the germline V gene, CDR1 is MNHEY and CDR2 is SMNVEV (reference sequence). The CDR3 DNA reads TGTGCCAGCAGTTTGCGCGAGGGCAATTACTACGAGCAGTACTTC. The encoded protein is CASSLREGNYYEQYF.

To note about this clonotype: This likely comes from a read error, as the CDR3 has no conserved phenylalanine or tryptophan at its end. The rearrangement links TRBV29-1 to TRBJ2-7; possibly TRBD2 for D (5 bases). V was clipped by 4 bases and J by 3 bases, with 7 bases between them. Germline assignment: CDR1 SQVTM and CDR2 ANQGSEA. This CDR3 is 11 amino acids long. The CDR3 protein is CSVAGIYEQYL. The CDR3 DNA sequence: TGCAGCGTTGCGGGAATCTACGAGCAGTACCTC.

This clonotype appeared a few times. The chain links TRBV7-8 to TRBJ2-7, with unresolved D. V lost 5 bases and J 0 bases, leaving 14 bases between the germline ends. CDR1 SGHVS and CDR2 FQNEAQ come from the germline V gene. The CDR3 sequence is 15 residues long. The CDR3 loop is CASSPDVSLSYEQYF. The CDR3, as DNA: TGTGCCAGCAGCCCAGACGTGTCACTCTCCTACGAGCAGTACTTC.

This clonotype was detected only a few times. The V call is TRBV12-3 or TRBV12-4, the J call TRBJ1-3; unclear D gene. This CDR3 region has 15 residues. V was shortened by 5 bases and J by 4 bases, with 15 bases between the two germline ends. The CDR3 DNA sequence: TGTGCCAGCAGTAGCCAAGGAAATAGGGGAAACACCATATATTTT. Amino acids: CASSSQGNRGNTIYF.

CDR3 bases: TGTGCAACCCTCCCAGGGACGAACACTGAAGCTTTCTTT. Residues: CATLPGTNTEAFF. The chain couples TRBV19 to TRBJ1-1; TRBD1 is a possible D gene (5 bases). Germline V gene lookup returns CDR1 LNHDA and CDR2 SQIVND (reference sequence). The CDR3 runs to 13 residues.

The gene calls are TRBV5-8 and TRBJ2-1; D perhaps matches TRBD1 (5 bases). Germline values: CDR1 SGHTS, CDR2 YDEGEE. CDR3 length: 13 amino acids. The V end was cut by 2 bases, the J end by 8 bases, with 11 bases between. The CDR3 sequence is CASSFGTGDEQFF. The DNA of the CDR3 is TGTGCCAGCAGCTTTGGAACAGGCGATGAGCAGTTCTTC.

The rearrangement joins TRBV20-1 to TRBJ2-5; unclear D gene. TRBJ2-7 matches the DNA end more closely, so the J call is doubtful. Germline assignment: CDR1 DFQATT and CDR2 SNEGSKA (reference sequence). The CDR3 runs to 15 residues. CDR3 region: CSARRLGQQTYEQYF. As DNA, the CDR3 is TGCAGTGCTAGAAGACTCGGGCAACAAACCTACGAGCAGTACTTC.

This clonotype was observed a handful of times. The chain recombines TRBV9 with TRBJ1-2, with D possibly being TRBD1 (6 bases). In germline, CDR1 is SGDLS, CDR2 YYNGEE. V lost 6 bases, J lost 2 bases, and 17 bases lay in between. The CDR3 has 15 amino acids. The CDR3 is CASKQQGTPNYGYTF. DNA of the CDR3: TGTGCCAGCAAACAACAGGGCACCCCCAACTATGGCTACACCTTC.

There are many counts of this clonotype. CDR3 in amino acids: CASSQEPPLAGGLWETQYF. DNA for the CDR3: TGTGCCAGCAGCCAAGAACCCCCTCTAGCGGGGGGTTTGTGGGAGACCCAGTACTTC. V and J are TRBV4-2 and TRBJ2-5; 11 bases agree with TRBD2. J was trimmed by 5 bases and V by 0 bases; bases with no gene match: 14. The CDR3 loop spans 19 amino acids. Looked up from germline, CDR1 is LGHNA and CDR2 is YNFKEQ.

The V and J genes are TRBV25-1 and TRBJ1-1, with 12 bases fitting TRBD1. This CDR3 region has 14 residues. Trimming cost V 7 bases and J 4 bases; bases outside gene matches: 4. From germline, CDR1 is MGHDK and CDR2 SYGVNS. This chain's CDR3 is CASTAGQGATEAFF. CDR3 DNA: TGTGCCAGCACTGCGGGACAGGGGGCCACTGAAGCTTTCTTT.

The CDR3 DNA is TGTGCCAGCAGCTTTTTTACAGGCACAGATACGCAGTATTTT. It encodes CASSFFTGTDTQYF. The gene calls are TRBV7-2 and TRBJ2-3, with D unresolved. Per the germline V gene, CDR1 is SGHTA and CDR2 is FQGNSA. The CDR3 has 14 amino acids. Deletions cut 3 bases from V and 1 base from J, with 8 bases between.

The chain carries TRBV27 and TRBJ1-2, with TRBD1 matching 7 bases. CDR1 MNHEY and CDR2 SMNVEV come from the germline V gene (reference sequence). J was trimmed by 4 bases and V by 1 base; bases with no gene match: 6. The CDR3 covers 15 residues. CDR3 nucleotide sequence: TGTGCCAGCAGTTTATTAGGGGGCGGTGGCTATGGCTACACCTTC. Its translation: CASSLLGGGGYGYTF.

In its sample, this clonotype was seen a few times. The chain uses TRBV29-1 and TRBJ2-5; D may correspond to TRBD1 or TRBD2 (5 bases each). Germline V gene lookup returns CDR1 SQVTM and CDR2 ANQGSEA. The CDR3 covers 14 residues. Trimming removed 3 bases at V and 3 bases at J, with 14 bases between. This CDR3 reads CSVEGRDDEETQYF. CDR3 DNA sequence: TGCAGCGTTGAGGGCCGGGACGATGAAGAGACCCAGTACTTC.

The chain combines TRBV7-3 with TRBJ2-1, with unresolved D. The last part of the DNA fits TRBJ2-5 better; the J call may be wrong. This CDR3 has 14 amino acids. Germline CDR1 is SGHTA and CDR2 is FQGTGA. CDR3 sequence reads: CASSPRARGETQYF. CDR3 DNA: TGTGCCAGCAGTCCTCGGGCCCGTGGAGAGACCCAGTACTTC.

V is TRBV28 and J is TRBJ2-7, with no clear D. The V gene's germline CDR1 is MDHEN and CDR2 SYDVKM. The germline V and J ends were trimmed by 5 bases and 5 bases, with 13 bases remaining between them. The CDR3 totals 13 residues. CDR3 bases: TGTGCCAGCAGTCAGACTCTTACGAACGAGCAGTACTTC. The encoded protein is CASSQTLTNEQYF.

This rearrangement joins TRBV2 to TRBJ2-5; 11 bases map to TRBD2. The J call may be faulty, since TRBJ2-1 better matches the DNA end. The CDR3 length is 15 residues. The V gene's germline CDR1 is SNHLY and CDR2 FYNNEI. CDR3 nucleotide sequence: TGTGCCAGCAGAGATGGGACTAGCGGCTACAATGAGCAGTTCTTC. This sequence encodes CASRDGTSGYNEQFF.